What follows are 2 T cell receptor beta chains derived from one specimen sequenced in a study of cytomegalovirus exposure and HLA in healthy donors. The method was immunoSEQ multiplex PCR; TCRdb's version includes in-frame clones alone and lacks a portion of them. Of under 100,000 clones in the sample, 95% are singletons; the top ten hold nearly 0.7%. Input material: PBMCs. These receptors were obtained from a woman under 30 in good health and CMV-seronegative.

The chain links TRBV6-5 to TRBJ2-5; 7 nucleotides agree with TRBD1. Germline values: CDR1 MNHEY, CDR2 SVGAGI. The CDR3 is 15 amino acids. J lost 5 bases, V lost 2 bases, and 8 bases had no gene match. CDR3 DNA: TGTGCCAGCAGTTACAGAAGGGGGCGCTGGGAGACCCAGTACTTC. It codes for CASSYRRGRWETQYF.

This clone has a single count. V and J are TRBV6-1 and TRBJ1-5, with a possible D match to TRBD1 (5 bases). CDR3 length equals 15 residues. Germline CDR1 is MNHNS and CDR2 is SASEGT. Trimming pared 1 base from V and 3 bases from J, leaving 10 bases between. In DNA form, the CDR3 reads TGTGCCAGCAGTGAAGGGGCAGGGCCCAATCAGCCCCAGCATTTT. This encodes CASSEGAGPNQPQHF.